The 10 T cell receptor beta chains listed next were all sequenced from one sample in a study of PD-1 blockade in mismatch repair-deficient tumors. The assay was immunoSEQ multiplex PCR, and TCRdb's table has in-frame clones only and misses some. The sample lists under 85,000 clones; around four fifths were seen once. The sequencing used peripheral blood, collected 2 weeks after starting pembrolizumab. Source of these receptors: an adult with mismatch repair-deficient cancer.

V is TRBV2 and J is TRBJ2-5; possible D gene TRBD1, 6 bases. Germline CDR1 and CDR2: SNHLY and FYNNEI. Trimming took 5 bases from V and 5 from J, leaving 15 bases between them. This CDR3 contains 14 residues. As DNA, the CDR3 is TGTGCCAGCAGTTATAGTACAGGGTGGGAGACCCAGTACTTC. Its protein is CASSYSTGWETQYF.

V and J are TRBV7-8 and TRBJ2-7, with 8 bases identical to TRBD1. The CDR3 loop spans 13 amino acids. The V and J ends lost 7 bases and 6 bases, in that order; junction bases with no gene match: 8. Germline CDR1 SGHVS, CDR2 FQNEAQ. Here the CDR3 DNA reads TGTGCCAGCACCAGTACAGGGGGAAGCGAGCAGTACTTC. It encodes CASTSTGGSEQYF.

Of note for this clone: It differs at one base from a far larger clone, so likely a read error. In the same sample, other DNA sequences code for this CDR3. The chain recombines TRBV7-2 with TRBJ2-1; tentatively, D is TRBD2 (6 bases). Germline V gene data show CDR1 as SGHTA and CDR2 as FQGNSA. There are 13 residues in the CDR3. CDR3 nucleotides: TGTGCCAGCAGCCTACTAGCCCACAATGAGCAATTCTTC. Translating gives CASSLLAHNEQFF. Together with reference TRBV7-2 and TRBJ2-1, the CDR3 gives the full variable domain: GAGVSQSPSNKVTEKGKDVELRCDPISGHTALYWYRQSLGQGLEFLIYFQGNSAPDKSGLPSDRFSAERTGGSVSTLTIQRTQQEDSAVYLCASSLLAHNEQFFGPGTRLTVL.

The genes are TRBV11-2 and TRBJ1-5; D remains unclear. This CDR3 comprises 16 residues. The V end lost 5 bases, the J end lost 2 bases, and 16 bases lay between the germline ends. The germline V gene encodes CDR1 SGHAT and CDR2 FQNNGV. This CDR3 is CASSVDGLLGNQPQHF. The CDR3 region has the DNA TGTGCCAGCAGCGTGGACGGACTATTAGGCAATCAGCCCCAGCATTTT.

This clone has only a few counts. The chain recombines TRBV30 with TRBJ2-7, with D possibly being TRBD1 or TRBD2 (7 bases each). This CDR3 spans 13 amino acids. Germline V gene data show CDR1 as GTSNPN and CDR2 as SVGIG (reference sequence). V lost 8 bases and J lost 6, with 20 bases in between. The CDR3 loop reads CAGGGRGLIEQYF. DNA for the CDR3: TGTGCCGGAGGGGGGAGGGGGCTGATCGAGCAGTACTTC.

V and J are TRBV19 and TRBJ2-7, with TRBD2 matching 7 bases. The V and J ends lost 3 bases and 0 bases, in that order; junction bases with no gene match: 5. Germline V gene data show CDR1 as LNHDA and CDR2 as SQIVND (reference sequence). The length of the CDR3 is 15 residues. The CDR3 DNA reads TGTGCCAGTAGTATCCAGGGACTAAGCTCCTACGAGCAGTACTTC. As protein: CASSIQGLSSYEQYF.

In the case of this clone: At one of its ends the junction is not consistent with the germline gene, which may arise from a read error. The V and J genes are TRBV29-1 and TRBJ2-1, with D possibly called TRBD1 or TRBD2 (5 bases each). Germline V CDR1 and CDR2: SQVTM, ANQGSEA. The CDR3 is 14 residues long. This CDR3 reads CSAERGREWSEQFF. CDR3 DNA sequence: TGCAGCGCTGAACGGGGACGGGAATGGAGTGAGCAGTTCTTC.

This sequence joins TRBV5-4 and TRBJ2-1, with 10 bases aligning to TRBD2. Trimming took 0 bases from V and 5 from J; bases not matched to a gene: 2. The CDR3 spans 15 residues. Germline-derived CDR1 and CDR2 are SGHNT and YYREEE (reference sequence). CDR3 nucleotides: TGTGCCAGCAGCTTGGGGACTAGCGGCAACAATGAGCAGTTCTTC. This translates into CASSLGTSGNNEQFF.

The chain links TRBV9 to TRBJ2-3; a possible D gene is TRBD2 (6 bases). Trimming removed 0 bases from V and 8 bases from J, with 19 bases in between. CDR3 length: 16 amino acids. Germline values: CDR1 SGDLS, CDR2 YYNGEE. This CDR3 reads CASSVAETSIEGTQYF. CDR3 nucleotide sequence: TGTGCCAGCAGCGTAGCCGAGACTAGTATAGAGGGTACGCAGTATTTT. Complete variable domain (other parts from reference TRBV9 and TRBJ2-3): DSGVTQTPKHLITATGQRVTLRCSPRSGDLSVYWYQQSLDQGLQFLIQYYNGEERAKGNILERFSAQQFPDLHSELNLSSLELGDSALYFCASSVAETSIEGTQYFGPGTRLTVL.

The chain joins TRBV7-2 to TRBJ2-4; TRBD1 matches at 7 bases. The CDR3 has 16 amino acids. Germline V lookup: CDR1 SGHTA, CDR2 FQGNSA. Unmatched junction bases numbered 5, after V lost 3 bases and J lost 0 bases. The CDR3 coding sequence is TGTGCCAGCAGCTTGCAGGGACAGCTAGCCAAAAACATTCAGTACTTC. Amino acid sequence: CASSLQGQLAKNIQYF.